Described below is a single T cell receptor (beta chain) sequence and its context. J was trimmed by 5 bases and V by 0 bases; bases with no gene match: 5. The CDR3 loop spans 15 amino acids. CDR1 is MNHEY and CDR2 is SVGAGI in the germline V gene. This record belongs to a study of blood T cell repertoires in COVID-19. The data were produced by immunoSEQ multiplex PCR, yet TCRdb's version contains in-frame clones alone and is incomplete. The sample lists fewer than 200,000 clones, 76% occurring once. The chain employs TRBV6-5 and TRBJ1-1, with 8 bases that match TRBD1. The sequence was collected from a woman in her 50s with active or convalescent COVID-19. The sequencing input was peripheral blood. CDR3 sequence (DNA): TGTGCCAGCAGTTACTCTACGACAGGGGTAACTGAAGCTTTCTTT. This sequence encodes CASSYSTTGVTEAFF.